Shown below are 9 T cell receptor beta chains from a single sample sequenced in a study of T-cell memory formation after mild COVID-19. One entry per CDR3 protein, called by TCRdb with MiXCR from the 5' RACE reads. The sample lists 160,000 or so distinct CDR3 sequences, around 30% occurring once. The sample consisted of PBMCs or a T cell subset sorted from them (not recorded which). These TCRs come from an adult woman who had mild COVID-19 (a few samples of this study predate the infection). Cell type and time point are not known.

This clonotype was observed a handful of times. This rearrangement joins TRBV5-1 to TRBJ2-1; 12 nucleotides agree with TRBD2. The CDR3 is made up of 15 amino acids. J lost 6 bases, V lost 4 bases, and 5 bases had no gene match. Germline assignment: CDR1 SGHRS and CDR2 YFSETQ. CDR3 nucleotide sequence: TGCGCCAGCAGCATCTCTAGCGGGGGGGCCAATGAGCAGTTCTTC. Translation gives CASSISSGGANEQFF.

The chain links TRBV20-1 to TRBJ2-7; a possible D gene is TRBD1 (5 bases). Trimming shortened V by 0 bases and J by 3 bases, and 15 bases separated the two germline ends. Germline V lookup: CDR1 DFQATT, CDR2 SNEGSKA (reference sequence). CDR3 length: 15 amino acids. The CDR3 coding sequence is TGCAGTGCTAGAGATAAGGGGAATCCTCGCTACGAGCAGTACTTC. Protein product: CSARDKGNPRYEQYF.

This clonotype appeared once. This rearrangement joins TRBV4-2 to TRBJ2-1; 12 bases are a match to TRBD2. The CDR3 runs 16 residues. CDR1 is LGHNA, CDR2 YNFKEQ, per germline. With V trimmed by 0 bases and J by 4 bases, 1 base remained unmatched. CDR3 coding DNA: TGTGCCAGCAGCCAAGATGGGACTAGCGGGTACAATGAGCAGTTCTTC. Its protein product is CASSQDGTSGYNEQFF.

The genes are TRBV6-2 or TRBV6-3 and TRBJ2-1, with D maybe TRBD2 (6 bases). From germline, CDR1 is MNHEY and CDR2 SVGEGT. CDR3 length: 18 amino acids. V was trimmed by 0 bases and J by 5 bases, leaving 20 bases between them. The CDR3 sequence: CASSYSFRRVIQHNEQFF. CDR3 nucleotides: TGTGCCAGCAGTTACTCGTTCCGGAGGGTTATACAACACAATGAGCAGTTCTTC.

This clonotype was seen a handful of times. The gene calls are TRBV5-1 and TRBJ2-1; no clear D gene. With 7 bases removed from V and 10 bases from J, the gap between germline ends came to 15 bases. The CDR3 consists of 12 residues. In germline, CDR1 is SGHRS, CDR2 YFSETQ. The CDR3 DNA sequence: TGCGCCAGCCGCCGCACTTTCGGGGAGCAGTTCTTC. Amino acid sequence: CASRRTFGEQFF.

This chain connects TRBV3-1 to TRBJ1-2; TRBD1 matches 8 bases. Per germline, CDR1 LGHDT and CDR2 YNNKEL (reference sequence). The CDR3 runs 15 residues. With 0 bases clipped from V and 4 bases from J, the junction kept 4 bases outside the gene matches. CDR3 DNA sequence: TGTGCCAGCAGCCAAGACAGGGGGCAAGGCTATGGCTACACCTTC. Its protein is CASSQDRGQGYGYTF.

A few counts support this clonotype. This chain joins TRBV29-1 and TRBJ1-1; D unresolved. The germline CDR1 and CDR2 sequences are SQVTM and ANQGSEA. Trimming left V 4 bases short and J 6 bases short, with 6 bases between. The CDR3 is made up of 10 amino acids. CDR3 residues: CSVADSEAFF. The DNA of the CDR3 is TGCAGCGTTGCGGATTCTGAAGCTTTCTTT.

A few counts support this clonotype. The chain is built from TRBV29-1 and TRBJ2-5; D is ambiguous. From germline, CDR1 is SQVTM and CDR2 ANQGSEA. The V gene lost 3 bases and the J gene lost 5 bases, with 7 bases spanning the gap. This CDR3 has 11 amino acids. CDR3 region: CSVDTPETQYF. CDR3 DNA sequence: TGCAGCGTTGATACCCCGGAGACCCAGTACTTC.

V gene TRBV7-8 combines with J gene TRBJ1-1; D unclear. The CDR3 covers 13 residues. CDR1 SGHVS and CDR2 FQNEAQ come from the germline V gene. Trimming shortened V by 0 bases and J by 8 bases, and 10 bases separated the two germline ends. The chain's CDR3 is CASSLAGNPEAFF. CDR3 sequence (DNA): TGTGCCAGCAGCTTAGCGGGGAATCCGGAAGCTTTCTTT.